One sample yielded the 14 T cell receptor beta chains listed below, sequenced in a study of blood T cell dynamics during melanoma immunotherapy. Time point given: week 3, after first cycle of checkpoint inhibitor. Using immunoSEQ multiplex PCR, the repertoire was profiled, and TCRdb retains in-frame clones only, with some absent. The sample includes about 12,000 clones, approximately 87% of them seen just once. The specimen comprised blood, sampled from a patient treated with checkpoint blockade. All receptors derive from a human donor with melanoma.

This sequence joins TRBV19 and TRBJ2-2; 7 bases are shared with TRBD2. Germline V gene sequence: CDR1 LNHDA, CDR2 SQIVND (reference sequence). This CDR3 has 15 amino acids. The V gene end was trimmed by 7 bases and the J gene end by 4 bases; junction bases not matched to a gene: 9. The CDR3 nucleotides are TGTGCCAGTACCCCAACTAGCGCCGGCACCGGGGAGCTGTTTTTT. Protein: CASTPTSAGTGELFF.

The rearrangement links TRBV16 to TRBJ1-1, with D unresolved. The V gene lost 5 bases and the J gene lost 4 bases, with 17 bases spanning the gap. The length of the CDR3 is 15 residues. CDR1 KGHSY and CDR2 FQNENV come from the germline V gene. The CDR3: CASSVRTPGVTEAFF. The CDR3 bases are TGTGCCAGCAGCGTCCGGACCCCGGGTGTCACTGAAGCTTTCTTT.

The gene calls are TRBV4-2 and TRBJ2-7; perhaps TRBD2 as D (6 bases). Trimming shortened V by 0 bases and J by 2 bases, and 11 bases separated the two germline ends. The length of the CDR3 is 15 residues. Germline values: CDR1 LGHNA, CDR2 YNFKEQ. CDR3 DNA sequence: TGTGCCAGCAGCCAAGAATGGCGGGGAACCTACGAGCAGTACTTC. Translation gives CASSQEWRGTYEQYF.

This clone was counted a single time. DNA for the CDR3: TGTGCCAGCTCACCACCGCTAAGGCAGGCGTACAATGAGCAGTTCTTC. It translates to CASSPPLRQAYNEQFF. The chain carries TRBV18 and TRBJ2-1; D ambiguous. V lost 0 bases, J lost 4 bases, and 13 bases lay in between. CDR1 and CDR2 (germline): KGHSH, LQKENI. The CDR3 extends over 16 amino acids.

V gene TRBV6-1 combines with J gene TRBJ2-7; 7 bases line up with TRBD1. The J segment lost 2 bases and the V segment lost 7 bases, leaving 8 bases of the junction unmatched. Germline V gives CDR1 MNHNS, CDR2 SASEGT. The CDR3 runs to 14 residues. The CDR3 nucleotides read TGTGCCAGCACGCGACAGGGTCCTCCCTACGAGCAGTACTTC. It translates to CASTRQGPPYEQYF.

The V and J genes are TRBV2 and TRBJ2-7; D gene uncertain. The CDR3 consists of 14 residues. Trimming pared 3 bases from V and 0 bases from J, leaving 9 bases between. CDR1 SNHLY and CDR2 FYNNEI come from the germline V gene. The CDR3 DNA sequence: TGTGCCAGCAGTGAGTGGTGGAGCTCCTACGAGCAGTACTTC. It is translated as CASSEWWSSYEQYF.

This chain links TRBV2 with TRBJ2-1; 12 bases map to TRBD2. After removal of 6 bases from V and 5 bases from J, the junction contained 5 bases not matched to a gene. This CDR3 spans 15 amino acids. Germline CDR1 and CDR2: SNHLY and FYNNEI. The CDR3 nucleotides are TGTGCCAGCAGATTAGGACTAGCGGGGAACAATGAGCAGTTCTTC. It is translated as CASRLGLAGNNEQFF.

The genes are TRBV19 and TRBJ2-4, with TRBD1 matching over 8 bases. J was trimmed by 6 bases and V by 5 bases; bases with no gene match: 0. In germline, CDR1 is LNHDA, CDR2 SQIVND (reference sequence). The CDR3 totals 12 residues. This CDR3 reads CASSDRGNIQYF. CDR3 sequence (DNA): TGTGCCAGTAGTGACAGGGGAAACATTCAGTACTTC. The complete variable domain, with remaining parts taken from reference TRBV19 and TRBJ2-4, reads DGGITQSPKYLFRKEGQNVTLSCEQNLNHDAMYWYRQDPGQGLRLIYYSQIVNDFQKGDIAEGYSVSREKKESFPLTVTSAQKNPTAFYLCASSDRGNIQYFGAGTRLSVL.

The gene calls are TRBV4-1 and TRBJ2-6; a possible D gene is TRBD2 (6 bases). Germline values: CDR1 MGHRA, CDR2 YSYEKL. The CDR3 totals 18 residues. V lost 4 bases and J lost 0, with 16 bases in between. This CDR3 is CASSLRGMGNSGANVLTF. The CDR3, as DNA: TGCGCCAGCAGCCTACGGGGGATGGGCAACTCTGGGGCCAACGTCCTGACTTTC.

A note on this clone: At one boundary the junction diverges from the germline segment, which might be a read error. V gene TRBV19 combines with J gene TRBJ1-5; D may be TRBD1 (5 bases). This CDR3 spans 14 amino acids. Germline V gives CDR1 LNHDA, CDR2 SQIVND (reference sequence). CDR3 amino acids: CASRSGSEDHPQHF. As DNA, the CDR3 is TGTGCCAGTAGATCAGGGTCGGAGGATCATCCCCAGCATTTT.

The chain links TRBV9 to TRBJ2-7; TRBD2 might be the D (6 bases). CDR3 length: 15 amino acids. V shed 0 bases and J shed 0 bases, with 10 bases lying between them. Germline lookup yields CDR1 SGDLS and CDR2 YYNGEE. CDR3 DNA: TGTGCCAGCAGCGTAGATGGGGGGAGCTCCTACGAGCAGTACTTC. Translating it yields CASSVDGGSSYEQYF.

This clone was seen once. This chain uses TRBV6-1 with TRBJ2-5, with D hard to call. V lost 2 bases to trimming and J lost 4 bases, with 14 bases between them. The CDR3 is 15 amino acids. Germline V CDR1 and CDR2: MNHNS, SASEGT. CDR3 region: CASSESHGPGETQYF. The CDR3 DNA reads TGTGCCAGCAGTGAATCTCACGGGCCTGGAGAGACCCAGTACTTC.

The chain recombines TRBV2 with TRBJ2-7; D is possibly TRBD1 (6 bases). Germline V gene data show CDR1 as SNHLY and CDR2 as FYNNEI. Between the trimmed V and J ends, which lost 9 bases and 4 bases, there was a span of 16 bases. The length of the CDR3 is 13 residues. CDR3 loop: CASQQGKEYEQYF. The CDR3 DNA is TGTGCCAGTCAACAGGGAAAAGAGTACGAGCAGTACTTC.

The rearrangement uses TRBV2 and TRBJ2-7, with TRBD1 matching over 8 bases. The germline CDR1 and CDR2 sequences are SNHLY and FYNNEI. V was pared by 7 bases and J by 5 bases, with 7 bases of the junction left unmatched. This CDR3 spans 13 amino acids. The CDR3 reads CASTGQGVNEQYF. The DNA of the CDR3 is TGTGCCAGCACCGGACAGGGAGTGAACGAGCAGTACTTC.